This T cell receptor (beta chain) was sequenced during a study of cytomegalovirus exposure and HLA in healthy donors. Findings of the study overall: In a later analysis, CMV-associated beta chains were mostly HLA-associated, it appeared. Reported findings show TCR beta sequences accurately forecast HLA-A and HLA-B alleles in most subjects. A later look showed TCR association rates differing by HLA locus, highest for DRB1 and lowest for HLA-C. Indistinguishable V segments such as TRBV6-2 and TRBV6-3 were excluded.

CDR1 is SGHRS, CDR2 YFSETQ, per germline. V was pared by 0 bases and J by 11 bases, with 21 bases between. The CDR3 is 16 residues long. Comments on this clone: Its antigen remains unidentified.

PCR amplification relied on 60 Vbeta primers (plus 13 Jbeta primers). Method: immunoSEQ multiplex PCR; TCRdb's copy keeps in-frame clones and lacks some. The sample holds around 180,000 clones, approximately 71% seen once. The material sequenced was PBMCs. The TCR was taken from a girl aged 10 to 17 in good health and CMV-seronegative. This chain joins TRBV5-1 and TRBJ2-1; a possible D gene is TRBD2 (6 bases). The CDR3 reads CASSLVFERVNLKQFF. CDR3 DNA: TGCGCCAGCAGCTTGGTATTCGAGCGGGTCAACCTCAAGCAGTTCTTC.